This is a list of T cell receptor beta chains from one sample in a study of T cells in Graves' hyperthyroidism and ophthalmopathy. TCRdb independently ran MiXCR on the multiplex PCR reads; one entry per CDR3 protein. The sample yields about 640,000 distinct CDR3 sequences, around 21% seen once. Sequencing was performed on blood. The receptor source for this set is a young man with Graves' ophthalmopathy. The CDR3 runs from the conserved cysteine through the conserved F or W. D genes are given only for firm matches. Part of the rows lack a size; the others show once, few, many or a class for expanded clones.

DNA,CDR3,D,size,J,V
TGTGCCAGCAGCTCTCGACTAGCGGGAGAAGGTGAGCAGTTCTTC,CASSSRLAGEGEQFF,TRBD2,many,TRBJ2-1,TRBV7-2
TGCAGTGCTAGAGATCTGCGGACCGTCCAGGGCACCGGGGAGCTGTTTTTT,CSARDLRTVQGTGELFF,.,many,TRBJ2-2,TRBV20-1
TGTGCCAGTAGTCCGGCTAGCGGGAGGGCCGGTCGGGAGCAGTACTTC,CASSPASGRAGREQYF,TRBD2,.,TRBJ2-7,TRBV19
TGTGCCAGCAGTAAAACGTCAAGAGATGGCTACACCTTC,CASSKTSRDGYTF,.,.,TRBJ1-2,TRBV27
TGTGCCAGTGGGTCCCTTATGACTGTGGACACTGAAGCTTTCTTT,CASGSLMTVDTEAFF,.,.,TRBJ1-1,TRBV19
TGCGCCAGCAGCTTCCAGGGGACAACTAATGAAAAACTGTTTTTT,CASSFQGTTNEKLFF,.,.,TRBJ1-4,TRBV5-1
TGTGCCAGCGCCCGGGGCGGGAGCAATCAGCCCCAGCATTTT,CASARGGSNQPQHF,.,.,TRBJ1-5,TRBV27
TGTGCCAGCAGCTCCTTGAGCGGGAGAGGTTCCTACGAGCAGTACTTC,CASSSLSGRGSYEQYF,TRBD2,many,TRBJ2-7,TRBV11-2
TGCGCCAGCAGCTTGGCCGAGGCTAGCCCATACAATGAGCAGTTCTTC,CASSLAEASPYNEQFF,.,.,TRBJ2-1,TRBV5-1
TGTGCCAGCAGTTCACAGACTGGGGAGCAGTACTTC,CASSSQTGEQYF,.,.,TRBJ2-7,TRBV28
TGTGCCAGCAGTTACTCGACAAGTTCCTCGGAGCAGTTCTTC,CASSYSTSSSEQFF,.,.,TRBJ2-1,TRBV6-6
TGCGCCAGCAGCCCGGGACAGGGAGTTGGCTACACCTTC,CASSPGQGVGYTF,TRBD1,.,TRBJ1-2,TRBV4-3
TGCGCCAGCAGCTTAGACAGGGATGCCTACGAGCAGTACTTC,CASSLDRDAYEQYF,TRBD1,.,TRBJ2-7,TRBV5-1
TGCAGTGCGGCTGGGGGGGTGAACTATGGCTACACCTTC,CSAAGGVNYGYTF,.,few,TRBJ1-2,TRBV20-1
TGTGCCAGTAGTATAGGCCAGGGAAGCAATCAGCCCCAGCATTTT,CASSIGQGSNQPQHF,.,few,TRBJ1-5,TRBV19
TGTGCCAGCAGTTACTTGAGGCGTGGGGAGCAGTTCTTC,CASSYLRRGEQFF,.,few,TRBJ2-1,TRBV6-2/TRBV6-3